The present T cell receptor (beta chain) was sequenced within a study of blood T cells in healthy people across ages. Study observations and caveats: Both higher diversity and more naive CD4+ cells marked long-lived donors when set against aged donors.

Notes on this clonotype: The target antigen is unknown.

There are 13 residues in the CDR3. Germline V gene sequence: CDR1 SQVTM, CDR2 ANQGSEA. V lost 5 bases and J 4 bases, leaving 14 bases between the germline ends. Each sample yielded at least 7 million isolated PBMCs. The second PCR ran about 7 to 12 cycles with a sample-barcoded 5' primer and J-beta primers. Every cDNA molecule carried a tag from a template-switch adaptor bearing 12 random nucleotides. TCRdb recomputed calls from the 5' RACE reads with MiXCR, one row per CDR3 protein. The table lists 1.5 million to 1.9 million distinct CDR3 sequences, under 55% of them singletons. Material for sequencing was blood. The chain employs TRBV29-1 and TRBJ2-5; tentatively, D is TRBD1 or TRBD2 (6 bases each). The source of this sequence is a woman in her late teens or twenties in good health. CDR3 protein: CSVRGVFTETQYF. The DNA for the CDR3 is TGCAGCGTTAGGGGGGTTTTTACAGAGACCCAGTACTTC.